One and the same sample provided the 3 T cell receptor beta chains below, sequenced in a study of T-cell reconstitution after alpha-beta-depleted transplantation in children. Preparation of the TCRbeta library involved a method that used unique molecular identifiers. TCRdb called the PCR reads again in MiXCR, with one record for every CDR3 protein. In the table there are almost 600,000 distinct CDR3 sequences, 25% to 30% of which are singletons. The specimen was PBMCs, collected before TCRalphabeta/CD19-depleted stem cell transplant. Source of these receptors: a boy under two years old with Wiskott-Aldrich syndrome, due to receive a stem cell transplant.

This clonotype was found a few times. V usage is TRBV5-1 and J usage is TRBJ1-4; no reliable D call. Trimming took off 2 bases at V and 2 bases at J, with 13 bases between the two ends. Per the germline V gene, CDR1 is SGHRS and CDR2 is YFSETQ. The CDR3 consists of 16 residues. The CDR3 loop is CASSLAGMRTNEKLFF. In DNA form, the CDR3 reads TGCGCCAGCAGCTTAGCGGGTATGAGGACTAATGAAAAACTGTTTTTT.

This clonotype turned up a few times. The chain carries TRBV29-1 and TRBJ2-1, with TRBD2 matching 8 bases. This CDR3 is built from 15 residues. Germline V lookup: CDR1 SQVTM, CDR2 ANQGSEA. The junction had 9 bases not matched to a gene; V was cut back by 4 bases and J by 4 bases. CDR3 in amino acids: CSVGSTSGRYNEQFF. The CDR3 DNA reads TGCAGCGTTGGCTCCACTAGCGGCAGATACAATGAGCAGTTCTTC.

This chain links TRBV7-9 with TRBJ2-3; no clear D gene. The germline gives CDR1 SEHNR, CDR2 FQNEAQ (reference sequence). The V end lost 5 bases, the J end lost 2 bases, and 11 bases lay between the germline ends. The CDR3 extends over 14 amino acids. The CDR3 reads CASSPPGSTDTQYF. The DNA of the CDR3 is TGTGCCAGCAGCCCCCCAGGATCCACAGATACGCAGTATTTT. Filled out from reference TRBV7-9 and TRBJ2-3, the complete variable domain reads DTGVSQNPRHKITKRGQNVTFRCDPISEHNRLYWYRQTLGQGPEFLTYFQNEAQLEKSRLLSDRFSAERPKGSFSTLEIQRTEQGDSAMYLCASSPPGSTDTQYFGPGTRLTVL.